The entry that follows covers one T cell receptor (beta chain) sequence. As yet, its antigen is unknown. This could be a read error, since a much larger clone is one nucleotide away. There are 14 residues in the CDR3. Trimming took 4 bases from V and 5 from J, leaving 15 bases between them. Germline loops: CDR1 SGHDN, CDR2 FVKESK. The entire patient cohort was treatment-naive prior to thyroid surgery. The data derive from a study of metastatic and nonmetastatic thyroid tumors. Overall study results and limits: It was reportedly found that TCR beta diversity was significantly higher in malignant thyroid tumors than in benign nodules, a difference seen in both blood and tumor samples.

TCRdb reanalyzed the PCR reads with MiXCR. The sample includes roughly 75,000 clones, 12% of them seen just once. The specimen was tumor tissue. The genes are TRBV14 and TRBJ2-7; maybe TRBD2 (5 bases). The receptor comes from a female donor with papillary thyroid cancer or a benign thyroid nodule (not recorded which). Some clones in this sample may be carry-over from other donors' samples. The CDR3 bases are TGTGCCAGCAGCCCCCGGACTCCCGCCGACGAGCAGTACTTC. It translates to CASSPRTPADEQYF.